The 21 T cell receptor beta chains given below trace back to one sample, sequenced in a study of control samples from healthy donors and cancer patients. The data were produced by immunoSEQ multiplex PCR, yet TCRdb's version contains in-frame clones alone and is incomplete. This sample has roughly 130,000 clones, with less than 95% found just once. Sequencing was carried out using blood. These receptors were obtained from a man aged 18 to 30 in good health.

The chain is built from TRBV5-1 and TRBJ2-3; possibly TRBD1 or TRBD2 for D (5 bases each). V gave up 4 bases and J gave up 5 bases, with 14 bases separating them. Germline CDR1 reads SGHRS; CDR2 reads YFSETQ. The CDR3 spans 14 residues. In nucleotides, the CDR3 is TGCGCCAGCAGCCGGAGAGGGACGGAAGATACGCAGTATTTT. It encodes CASSRRGTEDTQYF.

V is TRBV2 and J is TRBJ2-7; D not certain. Trimming cost V 4 bases and J 3 bases, with 1 base left between them. In germline, CDR1 is SNHLY, CDR2 FYNNEI. The CDR3 consists of 10 residues. The CDR3 bases are TGTGCCAGCAGTGGCTACGAGCAGTACTTC. It translates to CASSGYEQYF. Based on the CDR3 plus reference TRBV2 and TRBJ2-7, the full variable domain is EPEVTQTPSHQVTQMGQEVILRCVPISNHLYFYWYRQILGQKVEFLVSFYNNEISEKSEIFDDQFSVERPDGSNFTLKIRSTKLEDSAMYFCASSGYEQYFGPGTRLTVT.

The rearrangement joins TRBV5-1 to TRBJ1-1; D unclear. Trimming stripped 4 bases from V and 1 base from J, with 11 bases between. Germline-derived CDR1 and CDR2 are SGHRS and YFSETQ. The CDR3 has 14 amino acids. The CDR3: CASSVTGSNTEAFF. CDR3 coding DNA: TGCGCCAGCAGCGTTACGGGATCGAACACTGAAGCTTTCTTT. Full variable domain (remainder filled in from reference TRBV5-1 and TRBJ1-1): KAGVTQTPRYLIKTRGQQVTLSCSPISGHRSVSWYQQTPGQGLQFLFEYFSETQRNKGNFPGRFSGRQFSNSRSEMNVSTLELGDSALYLCASSVTGSNTEAFFGQGTRLTVV.

The gene calls are TRBV5-4 and TRBJ2-3; no definite D call. The CDR3 is 14 residues long. Germline V gives CDR1 SGHNT, CDR2 YYREEE (reference sequence). The ends were cut back, 0 bases at V and 1 base at J, with 6 bases in the middle. CDR3 loop: CASSLVQGTDTQYF. CDR3 coding DNA: TGTGCCAGCAGCTTGGTTCAGGGCACAGATACGCAGTATTTT.

This clone appeared a single time. The chain links TRBV11-3 to TRBJ1-3; the match to TRBD1 covers 8 bases. The junction had 15 bases not matched to a gene; V was cut back by 5 bases and J by 0 bases. From germline, CDR1 is SGHNT and CDR2 YENEEA. CDR3 size: 19 residues. The CDR3 loop reads CASSDREGTGVFSGNTIYF. The CDR3 region has the DNA TGTGCCAGCAGCGATAGAGAAGGGACAGGCGTATTCTCTGGAAACACCATATATTTT.

The chain joins TRBV5-4 to TRBJ1-2, with a weak D call TRBD1 (6 bases). Germline CDR1 and CDR2: SGHNT and YYREEE (reference sequence). CDR3 size: 15 residues. The V end lost 4 bases, the J end lost 5 bases, and 18 bases lay between the germline ends. The CDR3 loop reads CASSPLSGARYGYTF. The CDR3 coding sequence is TGTGCCAGCAGCCCGCTCTCGGGGGCGAGGTATGGCTACACCTTC.

The chain joins TRBV9 to TRBJ2-6, with no clear D. The CDR3 extends over 18 amino acids. The V end lost 4 bases, the J end lost 0 bases, and 17 bases lay between the germline ends. Germline loops: CDR1 SGDLS, CDR2 YYNGEE. In DNA, the CDR3 is TGTGCCAGCAGCCCACCAAGGTACTGGAGCTCTGGGGCCAACGTCCTGACTTTC. Its translation: CASSPPRYWSSGANVLTF.

The J gene is TRBJ2-3, the V gene TRBV10-3; 11 positions agree with TRBD2. The V gene end was trimmed by 5 bases and the J gene end by 2 bases; junction bases not matched to a gene: 3. This CDR3 region has 15 residues. CDR1 is ENHRY and CDR2 is SYGVKD in the germline V gene. DNA for the CDR3: TGTGCCATCAGTCCACTAGCGGGGGACACAGATACGCAGTATTTT. Amino acid sequence: CAISPLAGDTDTQYF.

The rearrangement joins TRBV15 to TRBJ2-7; maybe TRBD2 (6 bases). This CDR3 spans 16 amino acids. Germline assignment: CDR1 LNHNV and CDR2 YYDKDF (reference sequence). Trimming stripped 0 bases from V and 0 bases from J, with 12 bases between. The CDR3 DNA is TGTGCCACCAGCAGAGACTGGGACTTCCCCTCCTACGAGCAGTACTTC. Protein product: CATSRDWDFPSYEQYF. The variable domain in full, completed from reference TRBV15 and TRBJ2-7, reads DAMVIQNPRYQVTQFGKPVTLSCSQTLNHNVMYWYQQKSSQAPKLLFHYYDKDFNNEADTPDNFQSRRPNTSFCFLDIRSPGLGDTAMYLCATSRDWDFPSYEQYFGPGTRLTVT.

This chain uses TRBV7-2 with TRBJ2-3; the D gene could be TRBD1 or TRBD2 (5 bases each). V was pared by 1 base and J by 5 bases, with 10 bases between. The CDR3 runs 14 residues. Germline CDR1 and CDR2: SGHTA and FQGNSA. The CDR3 sequence is CASSLGGAGDTQYF. The CDR3 DNA is TGTGCCAGCAGCTTAGGTGGGGCGGGAGATACGCAGTATTTT.

This clone was seen once. The rearrangement uses TRBV4-1 and TRBJ1-3; D gene unclear. V lost 4 bases to trimming and J lost 4 bases, with 11 bases between them. The CDR3 contains 14 residues. Germline-derived CDR1 and CDR2 are MGHRA and YSYEKL. CDR3 loop: CASSLGWSGNTIYF. For the CDR3, the DNA is TGCGCCAGCAGCCTAGGATGGTCGGGAAACACCATATATTTT.

The V call is TRBV6-2 or TRBV6-3, the J call TRBJ2-7; D remains unclear. Germline CDR1 and CDR2: MNHEY and SVGEGT. The germline V and J ends were trimmed by 2 bases and 2 bases, with 10 bases remaining between them. This CDR3 is built from 14 residues. CDR3 residues: CASSYVQTPYEQYF. In DNA form, the CDR3 reads TGTGCCAGCAGTTACGTGCAAACGCCCTACGAGCAGTACTTC.

About this clone: One junction end does not reproduce the germline sequence, and a read error may be involved. The sample holds other DNA sequences that translate to the same CDR3. The chain recombines TRBV6-6 with TRBJ2-7; D gene uncertain. The CDR3 sequence is 10 residues long. Germline V CDR1 and CDR2: MNHNY, SVGAGI (reference sequence). CDR3 DNA: TGCGCCAGCAGTGGGCGCGAGCAGTACTTC. This codes for CASSGREQYF.

The chain is built from TRBV6-4 and TRBJ2-1, with TRBD1 matching 7 bases. This CDR3 contains 14 residues. Germline V CDR1 and CDR2: MRHNA, SNTAGT. V lost 4 bases to trimming and J lost 0 bases; unmatched junction nucleotides: 0. The CDR3 region is CASSGDSSYNEQFF. The DNA for the CDR3 is TGTGCCAGCAGTGGGGACAGCTCCTACAATGAGCAGTTCTTC.

The CDR3 is CASSKVRAGFSYEQYF. The CDR3 DNA sequence: TGTGCCAGCAGCAAAGTAAGGGCAGGGTTTTCCTACGAGCAGTACTTC. The genes are TRBV21-1 and TRBJ2-7; the table gives TRBD1 as D, unverified against the DNA. TRBV21-1 is reported as a pseudogene. This CDR3 contains 16 residues.

The chain uses TRBV4-1 and TRBJ2-3, with D possibly being TRBD2 (7 bases). Germline values: CDR1 MGHRA, CDR2 YSYEKL. V was trimmed by 0 bases and J by 4 bases, leaving 17 bases between them. This CDR3 has 17 amino acids. The CDR3 sequence is CASSQDKSGGRADTQYF. The CDR3 region has the DNA TGCGCCAGCAGCCAAGATAAGTCGGGGGGCCGGGCAGATACGCAGTATTTT.

The rearrangement joins TRBV7-3 to TRBJ2-1; TRBD1 aligns across 7 bases. Germline V CDR1 and CDR2: SGHTA, FQGTGA. V was clipped by 5 bases and J by 6 bases; unmatched bases: 10. This CDR3 is 15 amino acids long. Here the CDR3 DNA reads TGTGCCAGCAGCCGACAGGGACGGTCGCTCAATGAGCAGTTCTTC. Translating gives CASSRQGRSLNEQFF. The whole variable domain, filled in from reference TRBV7-3 and TRBJ2-1, reads GAGVSQTPSNKVTEKGKYVELRCDPISGHTALYWYRQSLGQGPEFLIYFQGTGAADDSGLPNDRFFAVRPEGSVSTLKIQRTERGDSAVYLCASSRQGRSLNEQFFGPGTRLTVL.

This chain joins TRBV6-5 and TRBJ1-1, with TRBD1 as a possible D gene (5 bases). Germline CDR1 and CDR2: MNHEY and SVGAGI. The V end was cut by 8 bases, the J end by 4 bases, with 17 bases between. The CDR3 has 14 amino acids. CDR3 protein: CASADGGGGTEAFF. As DNA, the CDR3 is TGTGCCAGCGCTGATGGGGGGGGAGGCACTGAAGCTTTCTTT.

The CDR3 DNA is TGTGCCAGCAGTTACTCGACCAGGGGGGACACCATATATTTT. The encoded protein is CASSYSTRGDTIYF. V gene TRBV6-5 combines with J gene TRBJ1-3; 7 positions agree with TRBD1. There are 14 residues in the CDR3. J lost 8 bases, V lost 0 bases, and 4 bases had no gene match. CDR1 and CDR2 from the germline V gene are MNHEY and SVGAGI.

V usage is TRBV4-2 and J usage is TRBJ2-1; TRBD1 matches 7 bases. Germline CDR1 is LGHNA and CDR2 is YNFKEQ. The trim removed 0 bases at V and 6 bases at J, leaving 5 bases unmatched. The CDR3 is made up of 15 amino acids. CDR3 amino acids: CASSQDLGQVNEQFF. The CDR3 coding sequence is TGTGCCAGCAGCCAAGACCTCGGACAGGTCAATGAGCAGTTCTTC.

This sequence joins TRBV18 and TRBJ1-2; 7 nucleotides agree with TRBD1. The CDR3 has 16 amino acids. V lost 2 bases to trimming and J lost 3 bases; unmatched junction nucleotides: 9. The germline V gene encodes CDR1 KGHSH and CDR2 LQKENI. The CDR3 DNA reads TGTGCCAGCTCACCAAGACGAATCCAGGGGGACTATGGCTACACCTTC. Translation: CASSPRRIQGDYGYTF.